This passage covers 29 T cell receptor beta chains from one sample sequenced in a study of regulatory T cells in long-lasting Graves disease. This sample's time point: newly diagnosed GD, antithyroid drugs for less than 3 months. PBMCs provided the RNA from which the TCR library was made. According to the study, TCR beta libraries were built with iRepertoire HTBI primers and CDR3-region Arm-PCR. TCRdb passed the multiplex PCR reads through MiXCR, listing each CDR3 protein once. Here the sample spans roughly 610,000 distinct CDR3 sequences, 16% being singletons. This sample was also put to use in a study of T cells in Graves' hyperthyroidism and ophthalmopathy.

Here the sequenced sample was peripheral blood mononuclear cells (PBMCs), taken at new diagnosis, from a patient treated with antithyroid drugs. The receptors originated from a woman under 40 with Graves disease.

The V call is TRBV6-2 or TRBV6-3, the J call TRBJ1-5; the match to TRBD1 covers 11 bases. The CDR3 sequence is 16 residues long. CDR1 is MNHEY, CDR2 SVGEGT, per germline. After removal of 0 bases from V and 6 bases from J, the junction contained 4 bases not matched to a gene. In DNA, the CDR3 is TGTGCCAGCAGTTACTCTGGACAGGGGGCGAGTCAGCCCCAGCATTTT. Protein: CASSYSGQGASQPQHF.

This clonotype has at least ten counts. The rearrangement joins TRBV28 to TRBJ2-7; 8 bases are a match to TRBD1. Germline values: CDR1 MDHEN, CDR2 SYDVKM. Unmatched junction bases numbered 9, after V lost 4 bases and J lost 7 bases. The CDR3 totals 14 residues. CDR3 sequence: CASSSRMTGVEQYF. CDR3 DNA sequence: TGTGCCAGCAGTTCCCGCATGACAGGGGTTGAGCAGTACTTC. Full variable domain (rest looked up from reference TRBV28 and TRBJ2-7): DVKVTQSSRYLVKRTGEKVFLECVQDMDHENMFWYRQDPGLGLRLIYFSYDVKMKEKGDIPEGYSVSREKKERFSLILESASTNQTSMYLCASSSRMTGVEQYFGPGTRLTVT.

Many counts were recorded for this clonotype. The CDR3 DNA reads TGTGCCAGCAGTTACTCGGGACAGGTTGTGTACGAGCAGTACTTC. As protein: CASSYSGQVVYEQYF. The chain joins TRBV6-5 to TRBJ2-7, with 8 nucleotides matching TRBD1. The ends lost 0 bases at V and 4 bases at J; junction bases unmatched: 5. The CDR3 sequence is 15 residues long. Germline CDR1 MNHEY, CDR2 SVGAGI.

The chain joins TRBV7-3 to TRBJ1-5; no clear D. Germline-derived CDR1 and CDR2 are SGHTA and FQGTGA. The ends were cut back, 5 bases at V and 0 bases at J, with 11 bases in the middle. The CDR3 is 15 amino acids. For the CDR3, the DNA is TGTGCCAGCAGCCCCGAAGTATATAGCAATCAGCCCCAGCATTTT. Amino acid sequence: CASSPEVYSNQPQHF.

This clonotype showed up many times. The chain employs TRBV6-1 and TRBJ1-2, with D uncertain. V lost 6 bases and J 3 bases, leaving 8 bases between the germline ends. Germline V gives CDR1 MNHNS, CDR2 SASEGT. The CDR3 totals 12 residues. The CDR3 DNA follows: TGTGCCAGCAGGGAGGGAGACTATGGCTACACCTTC. As protein: CASREGDYGYTF.

The chain links TRBV19 to TRBJ2-4; TRBD1 aligns across 10 bases. The CDR3 sequence is 15 residues long. J was trimmed by 7 bases and V by 9 bases; bases with no gene match: 12. CDR1 and CDR2 from the germline V gene are LNHDA and SQIVND (reference sequence). The CDR3 spells CASHGQGVSNNIQYF. DNA for the CDR3: TGTGCCAGCCACGGACAGGGGGTTAGTAATAACATTCAGTACTTC.

The chain uses TRBV6-1 and TRBJ1-2; perhaps TRBD1 as D (6 bases). CDR3 length: 14 residues. Per the germline V gene, CDR1 is MNHNS and CDR2 is SASEGT. V lost 4 bases to trimming and J lost 4 bases, with 13 bases between them. The CDR3 here is CASSGGGLGYGYTF. For the CDR3, the DNA is TGTGCCAGCAGTGGGGGGGGCCTGGGCTATGGCTACACCTTC.

Notes on this clonotype: It may be a read error: a sequence one base away is much more abundant. The gene calls are TRBV6-2 or TRBV6-3 and TRBJ2-2, with no clear D. CDR3 size: 12 residues. From germline, CDR1 is MNHEY and CDR2 SVGEGT. The V and J ends lost 5 bases and 6 bases respectively, with 7 bases between them. In DNA form, the CDR3 reads TGTGCCAGCAGTCCCCACGCCGGGGAGCTGTTTTTT. The encoded protein is CASSPHAGELFF.

The table lists this clonotype with many counts. V is TRBV12-3 or TRBV12-4 and J is TRBJ2-3; TRBD2 agrees at 7 bases. J gave up 6 bases and V 3 bases, and 15 bases lay outside the gene matches. The CDR3 runs to 17 residues. The CDR3 DNA sequence: TGTGCCAGCAGTTTTGGATCCACGAGACTAGCCAGGGATACGCAGTATTTT. Translated: CASSFGSTRLARDTQYF.

This clonotype was counted only a few times. The CDR3 DNA sequence: TGTGCCAGCAGCTTAGGGGCTAGCGGTGACACAGATACGCAGTATTTT. Translating gives CASSLGASGDTDTQYF. This chain joins TRBV11-3 and TRBJ2-3, with TRBD2 matching 7 bases. Per germline, CDR1 SGHNT and CDR2 YENEEA. Losses at the gene ends were 1 base for V and 2 bases for J; bases not matched to a gene: 6. The CDR3 extends over 16 amino acids.

This clonotype is a singleton in its sample. V and J are TRBV27 and TRBJ2-3, with D perhaps given as TRBD1 or TRBD2 (5 bases each). CDR3 length equals 14 residues. Germline loops: CDR1 MNHEY, CDR2 SMNVEV (reference sequence). Trimming pared 10 bases from V and 1 base from J, leaving 15 bases between. The chain's CDR3 is CATALGRGTDTQYF. In DNA form, the CDR3 reads TGTGCCACCGCGTTGGGGCGGGGCACAGATACGCAGTATTTT.

There are many counts of this clonotype. This rearrangement joins TRBV3-1 to TRBJ1-1, with D perhaps TRBD1 (6 bases). The germline V and J ends were trimmed by 4 bases and 3 bases, with 12 bases remaining between them. There are 14 residues in the CDR3. CDR1 and CDR2 from the germline V gene are LGHDT and YNNKEL (reference sequence). CDR3 residues: CASSPTGTYTEAFF. The CDR3 DNA reads as TGTGCCAGCAGCCCGACAGGAACCTACACTGAAGCTTTCTTT.

In its sample, this clonotype was seen a few times. The V and J genes are TRBV5-6 and TRBJ2-5; 8 positions agree with TRBD2. Trimming took 4 bases from V and 0 from J; bases not matched to a gene: 5. The CDR3 consists of 15 residues. Germline CDR1 SGHDT, CDR2 YYEEEE. DNA for the CDR3: TGTGCCAGCAGCATAACTAGCGGTTACCAAGAGACCCAGTACTTC. It translates to CASSITSGYQETQYF.

The chain links TRBV7-8 to TRBJ1-6; D is unclear. Germline CDR1 SGHVS, CDR2 FQNEAQ. V was clipped by 2 bases and J by 4 bases, with 21 bases between them. The CDR3 loop spans 19 amino acids. CDR3 residues: CASSLKFRTDISYNSPLHF. CDR3 nucleotide sequence: TGTGCCAGCAGCTTAAAATTTCGGACGGATATATCTTATAATTCACCCCTCCACTTT.

The rearrangement uses TRBV7-6 and TRBJ2-6; 7 bases agree with TRBD1. The CDR3 is made up of 16 amino acids. V dropped 5 bases and J dropped 2; count of bases not matched to a gene: 6. CDR1 SGHVS and CDR2 FNYEAQ come from the germline V gene. This chain's CDR3 is CASSLGQVTGANVLTF. As DNA, the CDR3 is TGTGCCAGCAGCCTAGGACAGGTTACTGGGGCCAACGTCCTGACTTTC.

This clonotype was counted many times. CDR3 in amino acids: CASSETGTGAYEQYF. The CDR3 DNA reads as TGTGCCAGCAGTGAGACCGGGACAGGTGCCTACGAGCAGTACTTC. The chain is built from TRBV6-1 and TRBJ2-7; 8 nucleotides agree with TRBD1. Germline loops: CDR1 MNHNS, CDR2 SASEGT. V was pared by 3 bases and J by 2 bases, with 6 bases of the junction left unmatched. This CDR3 comprises 15 residues.

This clonotype was counted many times. The rearrangement uses TRBV11-1 and TRBJ2-5; D ambiguous. The CDR3 is made up of 12 amino acids. Trimming removed 6 bases from V and 5 bases from J, with 10 bases in between. The V gene's germline CDR1 is SGHAT and CDR2 FQDESV (reference sequence). CDR3 DNA: TGTGCCAGCAGTTACCTCCGGGAGACCCAGTACTTC. Translated: CASSYLRETQYF.

This clonotype turned up a few times. This sequence joins TRBV20-1 and TRBJ1-5, with unresolved D. The CDR3 length is 16 residues. Germline assignment: CDR1 DFQATT and CDR2 SNEGSKA (reference sequence). V gave up 0 bases and J gave up 0 bases, with 12 bases separating them. This CDR3 is CSARDMSPTSNQPQHF. In DNA, the CDR3 is TGCAGTGCTAGAGATATGAGCCCTACTAGCAATCAGCCCCAGCATTTT.

At least ten counts were recorded for this clonotype. The chain employs TRBV6-1 and TRBJ1-6, with D perhaps matching TRBD1 (6 bases). V shed 0 bases and J shed 1 base, with 13 bases lying between them. This CDR3 has 18 amino acids. From germline, CDR1 is MNHNS and CDR2 SASEGT. This CDR3 reads CASSEAPGARSYNSPLHF. The CDR3 DNA follows: TGTGCCAGCAGTGAAGCGCCGGGGGCAAGGTCCTATAATTCACCCCTCCACTTT.

In this sample, this clonotype turned up many times. The V call is TRBV12-3 or TRBV12-4, the J call TRBJ1-2; 9 bases are shared with TRBD1. V trimming: 5 bases; J trimming: 6 bases; junction bases outside the gene matches: 13. There are 16 residues in the CDR3. The CDR3 here is CASSPRDRESRDGYTF. The CDR3 DNA reads as TGTGCCAGCAGTCCCCGGGACAGGGAGAGCCGGGATGGCTACACCTTC.

The chain carries TRBV2 and TRBJ2-4; D might be TRBD1 or TRBD2, each matching 5 bases. Trimming left V 4 bases short and J 6 bases short, with 13 bases between. Germline-derived CDR1 and CDR2 are SNHLY and FYNNEI. This CDR3 is 14 amino acids long. The CDR3 loop reads CASSGGFPVNIQYF. The CDR3, as DNA: TGTGCCAGCAGTGGGGGGTTTCCGGTAAACATTCAGTACTTC.

The DNA for the CDR3 is TGTGCCAGCAGCTCAGTCCAGGGTGGGGAAAAACTGTTTTTT. Protein sequence: CASSSVQGGEKLFF. The chain joins TRBV7-9 to TRBJ1-4, with D maybe TRBD1 (5 bases). V gave up 4 bases and J gave up 8 bases, with 14 bases separating them. The germline V gene has CDR1 SEHNR and CDR2 FQNEAQ (reference sequence). The CDR3 sequence is 14 residues long.

This clonotype was detected many times. This chain uses TRBV6-1 with TRBJ2-7; 9 bases align to TRBD2. CDR1 is MNHNS, CDR2 SASEGT, per germline. Trimming at V came to 6 bases and at J to 3 bases, leaving 9 bases not matched to a gene. The CDR3 runs to 15 residues. This chain's CDR3 is CASRPIAGAVYEQYF. Here the CDR3 DNA reads TGTGCCAGCAGGCCCATAGCGGGAGCGGTCTACGAGCAGTACTTC.

This clonotype occurred many times. This chain links TRBV6-2 or TRBV6-3 with TRBJ2-7, with D possibly matching TRBD2 (6 bases). The length of the CDR3 is 15 residues. Looked up from germline, CDR1 is MNHEY and CDR2 is SVGEGT. With 0 bases removed from V and 4 bases from J, the gap between germline ends came to 13 bases. CDR3: CASSYSSGDGYEQYF. DNA for the CDR3: TGTGCCAGCAGTTACTCTTCGGGAGATGGGTACGAGCAGTACTTC.

For this clonotype: A single base separates this from a much larger clone, so it may be a read error. The chain is built from TRBV12-3 or TRBV12-4 and TRBJ2-2, with 7 nucleotides matching TRBD1. The CDR3 has 18 amino acids. The ends lost 6 bases at V and 6 bases at J; junction bases unmatched: 19. CDR3 sequence (DNA): TGTGCCAGCAGGAATTCGCACAGACAGGGATCGAGGGCCGGGGAGCTGTTTTTT. Translation: CASRNSHRQGSRAGELFF.

The chain has TRBV27 and TRBJ2-7, with D perhaps TRBD2 (6 bases). V gave up 4 bases and J gave up 1 base, with 14 bases separating them. Germline CDR1 MNHEY, CDR2 SMNVEV (reference sequence). This CDR3 has 15 amino acids. CDR3 in DNA: TGTGCCAGCAGTTCAGCCGGGACTCCTTCCTACGAGCAGTACTTC. Protein product: CASSSAGTPSYEQYF.

The table lists this clonotype with a few counts. The V call is TRBV3-1, the J call TRBJ2-7; TRBD2 matches at 11 bases. V was pared by 4 bases and J by 4 bases, with 9 bases of the junction left unmatched. CDR1 is LGHDT and CDR2 is YNNKEL in the germline V gene (reference sequence). This CDR3 spans 16 amino acids. CDR3 residues: CASSPLLAGGPYEQYF. As DNA, the CDR3 is TGTGCCAGCAGCCCGTTATTAGCGGGAGGGCCGTACGAGCAGTACTTC.

This rearrangement joins TRBV2 to TRBJ1-4; D call uncertain. The CDR3 contains 16 residues. V gave up 6 bases and J gave up 0 bases, with 14 bases separating them. Germline CDR1 and CDR2: SNHLY and FYNNEI. This CDR3 reads CASSSRHISTNEKLFF. CDR3 sequence (DNA): TGTGCCAGCAGCTCCCGACATATCTCAACTAATGAAAAACTGTTTTTT.

The J gene is TRBJ2-3, the V gene TRBV19, with 9 positions matching TRBD1. The CDR3 sequence is 15 residues long. V trimming: 9 bases; J trimming: 3 bases; junction bases outside the gene matches: 10. Germline assignment: CDR1 LNHDA and CDR2 SQIVND (reference sequence). CDR3 sequence: CARTYRDRVTDTQYF. The DNA for the CDR3 is TGTGCCAGGACCTACCGGGACAGGGTAACAGATACGCAGTATTTT.